The T cell receptor (beta chain) under discussion was sequenced for a study of beta chain features in type 1 diabetes. On this clone itself: Its antigen is still unknown.

The V segment lost 5 bases and the J segment 0 bases; nucleotides outside the gene matches: 8. This CDR3 spans 17 amino acids. CDR1 is LGHNA and CDR2 is YNFKEQ in the germline V gene. The sequenced template was cDNA made from the entire isolated RNA. Profiling relied on immunoSEQ multiplex PCR, and the TCRdb table lists in-frame clones only, not all of them. The sample comprises over 15,000 clones, about 50% of which are singletons, and about 0.45% rests with the top ten. Study-wide findings and caveats: Sequencing the cDNA could make cells with high TCR expression show up more than they should. For patients, the naive, central memory and Treg TCRB repertoires appeared more alike than for healthy donors.

Sequenced input: stem cell memory CD4+ T cells from blood. The gene calls are TRBV4-2 and TRBJ2-1, with 9 bases lining up with TRBD2. The clonotype was recovered from a young man in good health. CDR3 in DNA: TGTGCCAGCAGCTCACGGGGTAGCGGGAGCTCCTACAATGAGCAGTTCTTC. Amino acid sequence: CASSSRGSGSSYNEQFF.